This T cell receptor (beta chain) derives from a study of T cells after yellow fever vaccination. Study-wide points: A large majority of primary-vaccination clones showed up again after the booster (around 96% CD4, roughly 91% CD8).

A word on this clonotype: What it binds is not known.

This CDR3 contains 16 residues. V lost 6 bases and J 0 bases, leaving 12 bases between the germline ends. TCRdb used MiXCR to reprocess the 5' RACE reads, holding one entry per CDR3 protein. The table lists over 300,000 distinct CDR3 sequences, around 4% of them singletons. The gene calls are TRBV12-3 or TRBV12-4 and TRBJ2-6, with D possibly being TRBD1 (5 bases). The specimen was PBMCs, collected on the day of the yellow fever booster vaccination. The TCR comes from a young man who received the YFV17D yellow fever vaccine. This chain's CDR3 is CASRKGIFSGANVLTF. CDR3 coding DNA: TGTGCCAGCAGAAAGGGGATCTTCTCTGGGGCCAACGTCCTGACTTTC.